The clone carrying this T cell receptor (beta chain) was detected many times. Its antigen is currently unknown. This CDR3 comprises 12 residues. V gave up 8 bases and J gave up 6 bases, with 15 bases separating them. Germline lookup yields CDR1 SGHRS and CDR2 YFSETQ. The source of the sample is a study of T-cell reconstitution after alpha-beta-depleted transplantation in children. During its preparation, the TCRbeta library received unique molecular identifiers. TCRdb passed the PCR reads through MiXCR, listing each CDR3 protein once. The sample consists of about 640,000 distinct CDR3 sequences, around 13% of them appearing once. The study, taken as a whole, reports: Several hundred expanded graft clones reportedly gave rise to the alpha-beta T cells present about two months after transplant. T-cell numbers and diversity one year post-transplant derived largely from freshly generated T cells. After transplant, high TCRbeta diversity at day 60 in some patients arose from surviving recipient T cells and thymic progenitors.

The origin of this receptor is a male patient between 5 and 17 years old who had a stem cell transplant for acute myeloid leukemia, so the T cells may come from the graft donor. The chain carries TRBV5-1 and TRBJ2-7, with D maybe TRBD2 (6 bases). The sequencing here drew on PBMCs, mostly from graft donor cells, taken 360 days after TCRalphabeta/CD19-depleted stem cell transplant. In nucleotides, the CDR3 is TGCGCCAGTAGGGAGGTAACCTCCGAGCAGTACTTC. Translated, it gives CASREVTSEQYF. Based on the CDR3 plus reference TRBV5-1 and TRBJ2-7, the full variable domain is KAGVTQTPRYLIKTRGQQVTLSCSPISGHRSVSWYQQTPGQGLQFLFEYFSETQRNKGNFPGRFSGRQFSNSRSEMNVSTLELGDSALYLCASREVTSEQYFGPGTRLTVT.